This entry concerns a single T cell receptor (beta chain). The target antigen is unknown. A read error is possible here, since a much larger clone lies one base away. Trimming removed 0 bases from V and 9 bases from J, with 15 bases in between. The CDR3 spans 15 residues. From germline, CDR1 is SGHNT and CDR2 YENEEA. The record originates from a study of CD8 T cells in ankylosing spondylitis. Overall study results and limits: Past studies reported some motif variants in reactive arthritis synovial fluid and blood. Several highly homologous variants made up a TCR beta motif, and this motif appeared characteristic of ankylosing spondylitis blood.

TCRdb re-analysed the 5' RACE reads in MiXCR, keeping a single row per CDR3 protein. The table has approximately 88,000 distinct CDR3 sequences, 8.5% to 9% seen once. The chain has TRBV11-3 and TRBJ2-1; weak D call: TRBD1 (5 bases). Sequencing was carried out using blood, either unsorted or a sorted T cell fraction (not recorded which). The TCR was taken from a male donor with ankylosing spondylitis or in good health (not recorded which). Here the CDR3 reads CASSLDAVGVGEQFF. CDR3 sequence (DNA): TGTGCCAGCAGCTTAGATGCGGTAGGGGTTGGTGAGCAGTTCTTC.